This T cell receptor beta chain was recorded in a study of shared clonotypes between healthy human individuals. Measured with immunoSEQ multiplex PCR; TCRdb has only the in-frame clones, and not every one. The sample has more than 2 million clones, 85% to 95% seen once. V trimming: 4 bases; J trimming: 2 bases; junction bases outside the gene matches: 6. The CDR3 is made up of 16 amino acids. Germline loops: CDR1 SGHRS, CDR2 YFSETQ. The sample consisted of naive CD4+ T cells sorted from blood. Subset meaning: CD45RA+ positively selected. This rearrangement joins TRBV5-1 to TRBJ2-1, with 10 positions matching TRBD2. The clonotype was recovered from a man younger than 30 in good health. DNA of the CDR3: TGCGCCAGCAGCCAGACTAGCGGGCGTGCCTACAATGAGCAGTTCTTC. This encodes CASSQTSGRAYNEQFF. The full variable domain, in which reference TRBV5-1 and TRBJ2-1 provide the parts outside the CDR3, is KAGVTQTPRYLIKTRGQQVTLSCSPISGHRSVSWYQQTPGQGLQFLFEYFSETQRNKGNFPGRFSGRQFSNSRSEMNVSTLELGDSALYLCASSQTSGRAYNEQFFGPGTRLTVL.